The 23 T cell receptor beta chains below were found in one sample sequenced in a study of PD-1 blockade in mismatch repair-deficient tumors. TCRdb's table, derived via immunoSEQ multiplex PCR, lists solely in-frame clones and lacks some. The data hold some 16,000 clones, with about 80% observed a single time. This specimen was PBMCs, taken approximately five months after starting pembrolizumab. Receptors were obtained from an adult with mismatch repair-deficient cancer.

This chain connects TRBV11-2 to TRBJ2-3; 12 bases agree with TRBD1. Trimming cost V 2 bases and J 6 bases; bases outside gene matches: 6. Germline CDR1 is SGHAT and CDR2 is FQNNGV. CDR3 length: 16 amino acids. For the CDR3, the DNA is TGTGCCAGCAGCTTACGGGGACAGGGGGCCGGGGATACGCAGTATTTT. Protein sequence: CASSLRGQGAGDTQYF.

The genes are TRBV30 and TRBJ1-5; D gene ambiguous. The V end was cut by 4 bases, the J end by 3 bases, with 16 bases between. CDR1 GTSNPN and CDR2 SVGIG come from the germline V gene (reference sequence). The CDR3 is 15 amino acids. The CDR3 DNA is TGTGCCTGGAAGGCGGGGAAAGGGAACAATCAGCCCCAGCATTTT. This sequence encodes CAWKAGKGNNQPQHF.

The chain carries TRBV2 and TRBJ2-5, with 14 positions matching TRBD2. The CDR3 is 15 amino acids. The junction had 11 bases not matched to a gene; V was cut back by 6 bases and J by 11 bases. Germline CDR1 reads SNHLY; CDR2 reads FYNNEI. The CDR3 nucleotides read TGTGCCAGCAGCCCGGGACTAGCGGGAGTAGGAGAGCAGTACTTC. It specifies CASSPGLAGVGEQYF.

The chain links TRBV28 to TRBJ2-2, with TRBD1 matching over 7 bases. The CDR3 runs 16 residues. Germline V gene lookup returns CDR1 MDHEN and CDR2 SYDVKM. The V segment lost 4 bases and the J segment 0 bases; nucleotides outside the gene matches: 5. The CDR3 spells CASSSTGEANTGELFF. In DNA, the CDR3 is TGTGCCAGCAGTTCTACAGGGGAAGCGAACACCGGGGAGCTGTTTTTT. Complete variable domain (other parts from reference TRBV28 and TRBJ2-2): DVKVTQSSRYLVKRTGEKVFLECVQDMDHENMFWYRQDPGLGLRLIYFSYDVKMKEKGDIPEGYSVSREKKERFSLILESASTNQTSMYLCASSSTGEANTGELFFGEGSRLTVL.

The chain joins TRBV25-1 to TRBJ1-1; D is undetermined. Trimming left V 2 bases short and J 1 base short, with 5 bases between. The CDR3 sequence is 13 residues long. Germline-derived CDR1 and CDR2 are MGHDK and SYGVNS. The CDR3 nucleotides are TGTGCCAGCAGTGAAAACACGAACACTGAAGCTTTCTTT. Its translation: CASSENTNTEAFF.

In DNA, the CDR3 is TGTGCCAGCAGCTTAGAAGGCGGGAGGGCCGTCAACACCGGGGAGCTGTTTTTT. Residues: CASSLEGGRAVNTGELFF. The chain uses TRBV7-8 and TRBJ2-2, with 9 bases that match TRBD2. CDR3 length: 18 amino acids. V shed 1 base, J shed 2 bases, and the junction held 8 bases outside the gene matches. CDR1 and CDR2 (germline): SGHVS, FQNEAQ.

The rearrangement uses TRBV9 and TRBJ1-1, with D unclear. V lost 2 bases, J lost 8 bases, and 25 bases lay in between. This CDR3 has 17 residues. Per germline, CDR1 SGDLS and CDR2 YYNGEE. CDR3 sequence (DNA): TGTGCCAGCAGCGTCGGAGGGAGTGGGTGGACTTTTCCCGAAGCTTTCTTT. Encoded protein: CASSVGGSGWTFPEAFF.

V and J are TRBV6-1 and TRBJ1-4; 7 bases line up with TRBD1. The V gene end was trimmed by 8 bases and the J gene end by 10 bases; junction bases not matched to a gene: 13. Germline loops: CDR1 MNHNS, CDR2 SASEGT. The CDR3 loop spans 14 amino acids. CDR3 sequence reads: CASEGGGSLGKLFF. The CDR3 DNA follows: TGTGCCAGCGAAGGGGGCGGCAGCCTGGGAAAACTGTTTTTT.

The V and J genes are TRBV5-1 and TRBJ1-5; D might be TRBD1 (5 bases). CDR1 and CDR2 from the germline V gene are SGHRS and YFSETQ. V dropped 4 bases and J dropped 3 bases, with 11 bases sitting between them. This CDR3 comprises 14 residues. The CDR3 DNA reads as TGCGCCAGCAGCCCGGGACTGGTCAATCAGCCCCAGCATTTT. Protein sequence: CASSPGLVNQPQHF.

The chain uses TRBV11-2 and TRBJ2-7; D call uncertain. The germline V gene has CDR1 SGHAT and CDR2 FQNNGV. The germline V and J ends were trimmed by 0 bases and 1 base, with 10 bases remaining between them. The CDR3 extends over 15 amino acids. The CDR3 protein is CASSLDHPLSYEQYF. As DNA, the CDR3 is TGTGCCAGCAGCTTAGATCATCCGCTATCCTACGAGCAGTACTTC. The variable domain in full, completed from reference TRBV11-2 and TRBJ2-7, reads EAGVAQSPRYKIIEKRQSVAFWCNPISGHATLYWYQQILGQGPKLLIQFQNNGVVDDSQLPKDRFSAERLKGVDSTLKIQPAKLEDSAVYLCASSLDHPLSYEQYFGPGTRLTVT.

The CDR3 here is CSVGRGQGSYEQYF. The CDR3 nucleotides are TGCAGCGTTGGCCGCGGACAGGGCTCCTACGAGCAGTACTTC. This chain links TRBV29-1 with TRBJ2-7, with 8 bases lining up with TRBD1. The germline V gene encodes CDR1 SQVTM and CDR2 ANQGSEA. This CDR3 has 14 amino acids. The trim removed 4 bases at V and 0 bases at J, leaving 5 bases unmatched.

This clone was counted once. The J gene is TRBJ2-7, the V gene TRBV7-2; no reliable D call. Per germline, CDR1 SGHTA and CDR2 FQGNSA. V was pared by 1 base and J by 0 bases, with 7 bases between. The CDR3 sequence is 14 residues long. The CDR3 DNA sequence: TGTGCCAGCAGCTTAGTCGCCGGCTCCTACGAGCAGTACTTC. Translating it yields CASSLVAGSYEQYF.

The chain uses TRBV4-1 and TRBJ2-2, with D possibly TRBD2 on 6 matching bases. Trimming cost V 4 bases and J 3 bases, with 6 bases left between them. Looked up from germline, CDR1 is MGHRA and CDR2 is YSYEKL. The CDR3 runs to 13 residues. This CDR3 reads CASSRDYTGELFF. CDR3 bases: TGCGCCAGCAGCCGGGACTACACCGGGGAGCTGTTTTTT.

The chain combines TRBV9 with TRBJ2-1; D is possibly TRBD2 (6 bases). Trimming shortened V by 3 bases and J by 3 bases, and 10 bases separated the two germline ends. This CDR3 comprises 14 residues. Looked up from germline, CDR1 is SGDLS and CDR2 is YYNGEE. This chain's CDR3 is CASSGSGNYNEQFF. In DNA, the CDR3 is TGTGCCAGCAGCGGTAGCGGTAACTACAATGAGCAGTTCTTC.

The rearrangement uses TRBV19 and TRBJ2-2; 9 bases are shared with TRBD1. Germline CDR1 and CDR2: LNHDA and SQIVND (reference sequence). This CDR3 comprises 14 residues. J was trimmed by 4 bases and V by 6 bases; bases with no gene match: 3. CDR3 coding DNA: TGTGCCAGTAGGCAACAGGGGGCCACCGGGGAGCTGTTTTTT. It is translated as CASRQQGATGELFF.

The CDR3 is CASSLSQGKQETQYF. The CDR3 bases are TGTGCCAGCAGCTTATCCCAGGGGAAGCAAGAGACCCAGTACTTC. This chain connects TRBV7-2 to TRBJ2-5; possibly TRBD1 for D (6 bases). Germline V gives CDR1 SGHTA, CDR2 FQGNSA. The CDR3 has 15 amino acids. V dropped 2 bases and J dropped 2 bases, with 12 bases sitting between them.

The chain combines TRBV7-9 with TRBJ1-4; a possible D gene is TRBD1 (5 bases). Germline loops: CDR1 SEHNR, CDR2 FQNEAQ (reference sequence). The CDR3 covers 14 residues. Trimming left V 4 bases short and J 10 bases short, with 16 bases between. CDR3 in DNA: TGTGCCAGCAGCTCCGTGGCAGGGTTGGGAAAACTGTTTTTT. This codes for CASSSVAGLGKLFF.

The chain has TRBV28 and TRBJ1-3, with 7 positions matching TRBD1. Trimming removed 6 bases from V and 0 bases from J; junction bases left unmatched: 5. This CDR3 spans 15 amino acids. Germline CDR1 is MDHEN and CDR2 is SYDVKM. CDR3 nucleotide sequence: TGTGCCAGCAGGCCAGGGGGGACCTCTGGAAACACCATATATTTT. Translated, it gives CASRPGGTSGNTIYF. The full variable domain, with the rest looked up from reference TRBV28 and TRBJ1-3, is DVKVTQSSRYLVKRTGEKVFLECVQDMDHENMFWYRQDPGLGLRLIYFSYDVKMKEKGDIPEGYSVSREKKERFSLILESASTNQTSMYLCASRPGGTSGNTIYFGEGSWLTVV.

The J gene is TRBJ2-7, the V gene TRBV28, with D possibly being TRBD1 (6 bases). Looked up from germline, CDR1 is MDHEN and CDR2 is SYDVKM. V was pared by 6 bases and J by 7 bases, with 13 bases between. The CDR3 totals 12 residues. CDR3 in DNA: TGTGCCAGCAGCCCCGAGGGGGAGGAGCAGTACTTC. Translation: CASSPEGEEQYF.

CDR3 in DNA: TGTGCCAGCGACCAGGCAGCACACCCGGCTTTCTTT. Translated: CASDQAAHPAFF. This rearrangement joins TRBV7-3 to TRBJ1-1; D unresolved. Trimming took off 8 bases at V and 11 bases at J, with 18 bases between the two ends. Looked up from germline, CDR1 is SGHTA and CDR2 is FQGTGA. This CDR3 region has 12 residues.

This chain links TRBV29-1 with TRBJ1-2, with 11 bases fitting TRBD1. The CDR3 covers 14 residues. Trimming at V came to 4 bases and at J to 9 bases, leaving 10 bases not matched to a gene. The germline V gene has CDR1 SQVTM and CDR2 ANQGSEA. This CDR3 is CSVGSPGQGDRYTF. The CDR3 DNA sequence: TGCAGCGTTGGCTCTCCGGGACAGGGGGACCGCTACACCTTC.

This chain links TRBV5-6 with TRBJ2-4; 8 bases line up with TRBD2. This CDR3 contains 13 residues. Germline CDR1 and CDR2: SGHDT and YYEEEE. J gave up 6 bases and V 4 bases, and 3 bases lay outside the gene matches. CDR3 amino acids: CASSPTSVNIQYF. The CDR3 DNA is TGTGCCAGCAGCCCGACTAGCGTAAACATTCAGTACTTC. Full variable domain (rest looked up from reference TRBV5-6 and TRBJ2-4): DAGVTQSPTHLIKTRGQQVTLRCSPKSGHDTVSWYQQALGQGPQFIFQYYEEEERQRGNFPDRFSGHQFPNYSSELNVNALLLGDSALYLCASSPTSVNIQYFGAGTRLSVL.

This clone was recorded only once. The CDR3 nucleotides are TGTGCCAGCAGTTTCAGGGGCAGGGGAACTAATGAAAAACTGTTTTTT. It encodes CASSFRGRGTNEKLFF. The chain links TRBV28 to TRBJ1-4, with D perhaps TRBD1 (6 bases). Trimming pared 3 bases from V and 1 base from J, leaving 12 bases between. Germline assignment: CDR1 MDHEN and CDR2 SYDVKM. This CDR3 is built from 16 residues.